This TCR beta chain was found in a study of cytomegalovirus exposure and HLA in healthy donors. Study-wide background: Around 80 million unique TCR sequences came from HLA-typed donors in an early release. Findings and caveats of the study: It was reported that TCR beta sequences correctly inferred the HLA-A and HLA-B alleles for most subjects. The study had only CMV serostatus as immune exposure information. The study labeled roughly 160 TCR beta chains cytomegalovirus-associated.

V dropped 5 bases and J dropped 6 bases, with 16 bases sitting between them. The CDR3 runs to 14 residues. Germline-derived CDR1 and CDR2 are MNHNS and SASEGT. 13 Jbeta primers and 60 Vbeta primers were used for the PCR. Produced via immunoSEQ multiplex PCR; TCRdb's table is partial and in-frame only. The data show about 160,000 clones, 75% seen once. This clone appeared once. Antigen unknown. The sequenced material came from PBMCs. The rearrangement joins TRBV6-1 to TRBJ1-1, with D tentatively TRBD1 (6 bases). This receptor was identified in a woman in her forties or fifties in good health and CMV-seropositive. CDR3 coding DNA: TGTGCCAGCAGTAAAAATGACAGGATGGCTGAAGCTTTCTTT. Translated: CASSKNDRMAEAFF.